What follows are 9 T cell receptor beta chains derived from one specimen sequenced in a study of blood T cells in healthy people across ages. A sample-barcoded 5' primer and a J-beta primer mix were used in a second PCR of roughly 6 to 12 cycles. Via MiXCR, TCRdb re-called the 5' RACE reads, giving one row per CDR3 protein. The table shows approximately 670,000 distinct CDR3 sequences, with approximately 40% occurring only once. Sequencing input: blood. Receptor source: a man older than 75 in good health.

This clonotype was seen many times. The rearrangement uses TRBV29-1 and TRBJ1-1; D call uncertain. This CDR3 spans 13 amino acids. CDR1 SQVTM and CDR2 ANQGSEA come from the germline V gene. V was cut by 7 bases and J by 0 bases, with 12 bases left in between. DNA of the CDR3: TGCAGCGCCGTCGGGCATCTGAACACTGAAGCTTTCTTT. Its protein is CSAVGHLNTEAFF.

This clonotype was picked up many times. The rearrangement uses TRBV14 and TRBJ1-2; no clear D gene. Trimming stripped 3 bases from V and 1 base from J, with 6 bases between. Germline assignment: CDR1 SGHDN and CDR2 FVKESK. The CDR3 spans 13 residues. The CDR3 protein is CASSHTDNYGYTF. CDR3 coding DNA: TGTGCCAGCAGCCACACAGATAACTATGGCTACACCTTC.

The chain has TRBV20-1 and TRBJ2-1, with a possible D match to TRBD2 (5 bases). The germline gives CDR1 DFQATT, CDR2 SNEGSKA (reference sequence). This CDR3 comprises 17 residues. The germline V and J ends were trimmed by 0 bases and 6 bases, with 21 bases remaining between them. The DNA of the CDR3 is TGCAGTGCTAGAGATACGTTTACTAGGAGCGGAATCAATGAGCAGTTCTTC. It specifies CSARDTFTRSGINEQFF.

This clonotype showed up just a few times. The V call is TRBV4-2, the J call TRBJ2-1; 7 nucleotides line up with TRBD2. From germline, CDR1 is LGHNA and CDR2 YNFKEQ. The CDR3 has 16 residues. The ends lost 4 bases at V and 1 base at J; junction bases unmatched: 7. The DNA for the CDR3 is TGTGCCAGCAGCCCTGAGTCGGGGGGATCCTACAATGAGCAGTTCTTC. As protein: CASSPESGGSYNEQFF.

This rearrangement joins TRBV14 to TRBJ2-7, with TRBD1 identical over 11 bases. Per germline, CDR1 SGHDN and CDR2 FVKESK. With V trimmed by 1 base and J by 8 bases, 4 bases remained unmatched. The CDR3 is 14 residues long. The CDR3 protein is CASSQGGTGGKQYF. The CDR3 nucleotides are TGTGCCAGCAGCCAAGGAGGGACAGGGGGTAAGCAGTACTTC.

The chain is built from TRBV7-8 and TRBJ1-1; perhaps TRBD1 as D (6 bases). CDR1 is SGHVS, CDR2 FQNEAQ, per germline. Trimming shortened V by 4 bases and J by 0 bases, and 12 bases separated the two germline ends. The CDR3 loop spans 15 amino acids. The CDR3 nucleotides read TGTGCCAGCAGCTATCAGGGGAATCTGAACACTGAAGCTTTCTTT. Residues: CASSYQGNLNTEAFF. Full variable domain (rest looked up from reference TRBV7-8 and TRBJ1-1): GAGVSQSPRYKVAKRGQDVALRCDPISGHVSLFWYQQALGQGPEFLTYFQNEAQLDKSGLPSDRFFAERPEGSVSTLKIQRTQQEDSAVYLCASSYQGNLNTEAFFGQGTRLTVV.

This clonotype was seen a handful of times. V gene TRBV20-1 combines with J gene TRBJ2-7, with a weak D call TRBD1 (5 bases). Germline-derived CDR1 and CDR2 are DFQATT and SNEGSKA (reference sequence). Trimming stripped 6 bases from V and 2 bases from J, with 17 bases between. The CDR3 extends over 14 amino acids. The DNA of the CDR3 is TGCAGTGCCCTGTCCCCGAAAGGGGCCTACGAGCAGTACTTC. Protein product: CSALSPKGAYEQYF.

This clonotype turned up a few times. The chain carries TRBV12-5 and TRBJ2-1; TRBD1 matches at 7 bases. CDR1 is LGHNT, CDR2 FRNRAP, per germline. This CDR3 has 17 amino acids. V was clipped by 1 base and J by 5 bases; unmatched bases: 11. The CDR3 sequence: CASGLEGFRGSNNEQFF. CDR3 DNA sequence: TGTGCTAGTGGTTTGGAAGGGTTCAGGGGGAGTAACAATGAGCAGTTCTTC.

Of note for this clonotype: A read error may be the cause here, since a much bigger clone is one base away. Here the CDR3 omits its conserved ending phenylalanine or tryptophan, so a read error is the likely source. The chain recombines TRBV6-2 or TRBV6-3 with TRBJ2-7, with TRBD1 identical over 9 bases. After removal of 7 bases from V and 5 bases from J, the junction contained 9 bases not matched to a gene. The length of the CDR3 is 14 residues. Germline loops: CDR1 MNHEY, CDR2 SVGEGT. This CDR3 reads CASTRDRARDEQYL. The CDR3 DNA is TGTGCCAGCACGAGGGACAGGGCGAGGGACGAGCAGTACTTG.